A single T cell receptor beta chain is shown here with its context. This clone's antigen is unknown. No much larger clonotype is one base removed from it; base qualities were not supplied. The germline V gene (reference sequence) supplies CDR1 LNHDA and CDR2 SQIVND. Counted from cysteine to phenylalanine, this CDR3 has 13 amino acids. This entry keeps only the CDR3 DNA: 39 bases, framed from base 1. A distance of 10 bases separates the germline ends of V and J, which lose 7 bases and 1 base respectively. This sample was included in a study of T cell responses to AZD1222 COVID-19 vaccine (dated by TCRdb to about 2021). Background on the whole study: TCR sequencing covered fewer than 250 trial participants: 200 to 220 given two doses of AZD1222 and approximately 26 given two doses of MenACWY control vaccine. Enrollment into the trials was organized by age into subgroups of 18-55, 56-69 and 70-plus years, and those subgroups contained approximately 150, 30 and 60 TCR-sequenced participants, respectively.

Study-level results and caveats: Because no day 14 peak-response samples were available, repertoires were characterized only after the peak T cell response. Most participants were white British and females outnumbered males, and the authors suggested that clonal diversity may have been underestimated. Nearly half of unique spike-specific TCRs reportedly recognized epitopes outside regions mutated in the B.1.351 and B.1.1.7 variants. In the small 56-69-year group, the increase in depth fell short of significance, most likely because of low power. Conclusions about previously exposed vaccinees are limited because only 5 or 6 AZD1222 recipients were SARS-CoV-2 seropositive at baseline. A significant rise in spike-specific TCR breadth and depth was observed after two AZD1222 doses relative to day 0 and relative to MenACWY recipients. The vaccine-associated CD4 TCRs covered the entire spike protein, and the dominant responses fell in regions 160-218 and 743-854.

The CDR3 regions of human TCRbeta chains were subjected to immunosequencing. In the original analysis: TCRs in the repertoires were matched against a reference library of SARS-CoV-2-specific TCRs that had been generated with the MIRA antigen-specificity platform. Breadth meant the fraction of unique TCRs that were SARS-CoV-2-associated, whereas depth meant the fraction of total T cells that were SARS-CoV-2-associated. Using the MIRA data, each spike-specific TCR was assigned both to the spike region to which the TCR was reactive and to a CD4 or CD8 class. Log10-transformed breadth and depth values were compared by one-way ANOVA with Sidak's multiple comparisons tests. This is the immuneACCESS table as TCRdb keeps it, with only in-frame sequences that have V and J called. A part of the clones is gone; compared with another copy, unresolved V genes explain less than half, and the rest is unexplained. Clone size and the V and J calls come from that table; the DNA yielded D and trimming. The sample table lists 150,000 to 180,000 clones, 85% to 90% of them with a count of one. In total, the top ten clones hold 5.5% of the sample.

The time point label for this specimen denotes: baseline before first vaccination. The treatment or condition tag for this specimen amounts to: meningococcal conjugate vaccine given as trial control. Vaccinee samples came from UK trials COV001 and COV002, including a single-blind randomized controlled phase 2/3 trial of AZD1222 (ChAdOx1 nCoV-19) in healthy adults. Trial participant PBMC samples were collected at day 0 and day 28 after the second dose for TCRbeta chain sequencing. The receptor was derived from an adult in good health. The sequence is built from TRBV19 and TRBJ2-5; a confident D gene designation cannot be given. The sample in question was peripheral blood, obtained on day 0 of MenACWY control vaccination. The CDR3 reads CASMGGTQETQYF. The bases are TGTGCCAGTATGGGCGGAACCCAAGAGACCCAGTACTTC.